This T cell receptor (beta chain) was found in a study of blood T cell repertoires in COVID-19. Turning to the study itself: The analysed material was cDNA or gDNA that came from T cells, B-cell-depleted T cells, or PBMCs.

Notes on this clone: Distinct nucleotide sequences in the sample also encode this CDR3.

Per the authors' pipeline: Estimation of nucleated cell counts was performed using reference gene primer amplification. The method was immunoSEQ multiplex PCR; TCRdb's version includes in-frame clones alone and lacks a portion of them. The V and J calls and clone size are taken from that table; D and trimming were inferred from the DNA. The data contain about 240,000 clones, 88% of them singletons. Trimming pared 4 bases from V and 5 bases from J, leaving 8 bases between. This CDR3 comprises 13 residues. Per germline, CDR1 LGHDT and CDR2 YNNKEL (reference sequence). The genes are TRBV3-1 (or the pseudogene TRBV3-2) and TRBJ2-2; TRBD1 is a possible D gene (7 bases). The sequenced sample consisted of peripheral blood. The clonotype comes from a woman aged 35 to 49 who had recovered from COVID-19. The DNA for the CDR3 is TGTGCCAGCAGCCCAGGGGGGACCGGGGAGCTGTTTTTT. Translation: CASSPGGTGELFF.